This TCR beta chain was documented in a study of blood T cell repertoires in COVID-19. At the level of the study: Samples came from the United States, Italy and Spain, spanning acute and convalescent COVID-19. PBMCs, B-cell-depleted T cells, or T cells provided the cDNA or gDNA that made up the material.

In the authors' workflow: Scientists estimated how many nucleated cells there were by amplifying reference gene primers. Sequenced by immunoSEQ multiplex PCR; TCRdb stores in-frame clones only, minus some. D and trimming come from the DNA, and the V and J calls and clone size come from that table. The sample lists tens of thousands of clones, approximately 74% occurring once. The Seattle patients, enrolled during active infection, were followed longitudinally. Germline trimming cut 6 bases from V and 9 bases from J; bases unmatched to any gene: 17. This CDR3 spans 17 amino acids. From germline, CDR1 is SQVTM and CDR2 ANQGSEA.

This receptor was taken from a man between 65 and 85 years old with COVID-19, enrolled during active disease. The sequencing sample was made of peripheral blood. The chain links TRBV29-1 to TRBJ2-4, with TRBD2 matching over 13 bases. CDR3 residues: CSVYGTSGMVGRGIQYF. In DNA, the CDR3 is TGCAGCGTCTACGGGACTAGCGGGATGGTGGGTCGAGGCATTCAGTACTTC.